This entry lists 5 T cell receptor beta chains sequenced from one sample in a study of blood T cell repertoires in COVID-19. Data came from immunoSEQ multiplex PCR; TCRdb stores just in-frame clones and leaves some out. The data show over 200,000 clones, approximately 90% seen once. Sequencing input: PBMCs or T cells enriched from blood (not recorded which). Source of these receptors: a man aged 30 to 45 who had recovered from COVID-19.

The chain links TRBV18 to TRBJ1-2, with 8 bases identical to TRBD1. J lost 8 bases, V lost 1 base, and 6 bases had no gene match. CDR1 is KGHSH, CDR2 LQKENI, per germline. The CDR3 runs 14 residues. CDR3 sequence reads: CASSPLETGAGYTF. The CDR3 nucleotides read TGTGCCAGCTCACCACTAGAGACAGGGGCCGGCTACACCTTC.

The chain carries TRBV15 and TRBJ2-7; 8 bases match TRBD1. The CDR3 extends over 15 amino acids. Germline assignment: CDR1 LNHNV and CDR2 YYDKDF (reference sequence). The V gene end was trimmed by 0 bases and the J gene end by 3 bases; junction bases not matched to a gene: 4. The CDR3 nucleotides are TGTGCCACCAGCAGAGATGGGACAGGCGACTACGAGCAGTACTTC. Its translation: CATSRDGTGDYEQYF. Supplemented by reference TRBV15 and TRBJ2-7, the full variable domain reads DAMVIQNPRYQVTQFGKPVTLSCSQTLNHNVMYWYQQKSSQAPKLLFHYYDKDFNNEADTPDNFQSRRPNTSFCFLDIRSPGLGDTAMYLCATSRDGTGDYEQYFGPGTRLTVT.

The V gene is TRBV7-9, the J gene TRBJ1-5; 11 bases are a match to TRBD1. The CDR3 has 16 amino acids. Trimming cost V 5 bases and J 4 bases; bases outside gene matches: 7. CDR1 SEHNR and CDR2 FQNEAQ come from the germline V gene (reference sequence). CDR3 protein: CASSQGTGGPNQPQHF. The CDR3 DNA is TGTGCCAGCAGCCAGGGGACAGGGGGGCCTAATCAGCCCCAGCATTTT.

The chain is built from TRBV11-1 and TRBJ2-6; unclear D gene. Trimming removed 1 base at V and 0 bases at J, with 7 bases between. Germline loops: CDR1 SGHAT, CDR2 FQDESV (reference sequence). The CDR3 spans 16 residues. As DNA, the CDR3 is TGTGCCAGCAGCTTAGTCCTTTACTCTGGGGCCAACGTCCTGACTTTC. Amino acid sequence: CASSLVLYSGANVLTF. Full variable domain (missing parts from reference TRBV11-1 and TRBJ2-6): EAEVAQSPRYKITEKSQAVAFWCDPISGHATLYWYRQILGQGPELLVQFQDESVVDDSQLPKDRFSAERLKGVDSTLKIQPAELGDSAMYLCASSLVLYSGANVLTFGAGSRLTVL.

The gene calls are TRBV29-1 and TRBJ2-1; 8 bases are a match to TRBD1. Germline CDR1 reads SQVTM; CDR2 reads ANQGSEA. The J segment lost 7 bases and the V segment lost 1 base, leaving 6 bases of the junction unmatched. The length of the CDR3 is 14 residues. The CDR3 nucleotides are TGCAGCGTTGAAGTTCGGACAGGGAGAAATGAGCAGTTCTTC. It specifies CSVEVRTGRNEQFF.